These T cell receptor beta chains were read from a single sample in a study of blood T cell repertoires in COVID-19. Here immunoSEQ multiplex PCR was the method, and the copy in TCRdb shows in-frame clones only, minus some. The table records roughly 46,000 clones, 70% to 85% of them present only once. Sequenced sample: peripheral blood. The receptor set was obtained from a man aged 60 to 75 with acute or convalescent COVID-19. Each CDR3 is given with its conserved first and last residue. The D gene is left open where the match is weak. Some rows have no size entry. The others give once, few or many, or a class for an expanded clone.

v_call	d_call	j_call	clone_size	cdr3_aa	cdr3_nt
TRBV6-5	NA	TRBJ1-1	NA	CASSYSSSNTEAFF	TGTGCCAGCAGTTACTCCAGTTCGAACACTGAAGCTTTCTTT
TRBV19	NA	TRBJ2-2	few	CASSRAPTGGVLFF	TGTGCCAGTAGTAGGGCCCCTACCGGAGGTGTGCTGTTTTTT
TRBV7-9	NA	TRBJ1-5	NA	CASSLDSPNQPQHF	TGTGCCAGCAGCTTAGACTCCCCCAATCAGCCCCAGCATTTT
TRBV5-6	NA	TRBJ2-5	NA	CASSLRGQETQYF	TGTGCCAGCAGCTTGCGGGGACAAGAGACCCAGTACTTC
TRBV5-5	NA	TRBJ1-1	NA	CASSLAIVGALTEAFF	TGTGCCAGCAGCTTGGCCATTGTGGGGGCGTTGACTGAAGCTTTCTTT
TRBV12-1	NA	TRBJ2-7	NA	CASGRTTGTLVFVYEQYF	TGTGCCAGCGGAAGAACGACCGGGACATTGGTGTTCGTCTACGAGCAGTACTTC
TRBV24-1	TRBD1	TRBJ2-2	once	CATSVGRQGGTGELFF	TGTGCCACCAGTGTTGGGCGACAGGGGGGTACCGGGGAGCTGTTTTTT
TRBV5-6	TRBD1	TRBJ1-2	NA	CASSFRDRGWGGYTF	TGTGCCAGCAGCTTCCGGGACAGGGGTTGGGGTGGCTACACCTTC
TRBV7-2	TRBD1	TRBJ2-7	NA	CASSGDREHRSYEQYF	TGTGCCAGCAGCGGGGACAGGGAACACCGATCCTACGAGCAGTACTTC
TRBV7-6	TRBD1	TRBJ2-1	NA	CASSGRDRGGNEQFF	TGTGCCAGCAGCGGTCGGGACAGGGGAGGAAATGAGCAGTTCTTC
TRBV25-1	TRBD1	TRBJ1-5	NA	CASRGQGGESNQPQHF	TGTGCCAGCAGAGGACAGGGGGGAGAAAGCAATCAGCCCCAGCATTTT
TRBV30	NA	TRBJ1-4	NA	CAWSVGGRGEKLFF	TGTGCCTGGAGTGTGGGGGGAAGGGGTGAAAAACTGTTTTTT
TRBV6-2/TRBV6-3	NA	TRBJ2-3	NA	CASSYSATQYF	TGTGCCAGCAGTTACTCGGCTACGCAGTATTTT
TRBV6-2/TRBV6-3	NA	TRBJ1-1	NA	CASSSQQNTEAFF	TGTGCCAGCAGCTCTCAACAGAACACTGAAGCTTTCTTT
TRBV19	NA	TRBJ1-2	NA	CASSFSLYGYTF	TGTGCCAGTAGTTTCAGTCTCTATGGCTACACCTTC